Here is one TCR beta chain with its context. Antigen specificity is unknown. Profiled with immunoSEQ multiplex PCR; TCRdb holds only in-frame clones, not every one. This sample has 120,000 or so clones, with less than 95% found just once. This entry belongs to a study of T cell responses to AZD1222 COVID-19 vaccine. For the study at large: Second doses were pooled across both intervals (about 4 or about 12 weeks).

Germline CDR1 is SNHLY and CDR2 is FYNNEI. V was clipped by 4 bases and J by 5 bases, with 14 bases between them. The CDR3 spans 14 residues. Notes on the study in general: The donors showed a predominance of white British ancestry and of females, with possible underestimation of clonal diversity. Mapped onto spike, vaccine-associated CD4 TCRs spanned it and were dominant at 160-218 and 743-854. The reported proportion of spike-specific TCRs targeting unmutated variant regions was nearly half.

The source of this sequence is an adult in good health. The starting material was peripheral blood, obtained on day 0 of AZD1222 vaccination. The chain couples TRBV2 to TRBJ1-2; D gene uncertain. CDR3 loop: CASSGNYDGYGYTF. DNA of the CDR3: TGTGCCAGCAGTGGGAACTATGATGGGTATGGCTACACCTTC.